These T cell receptor beta chains were read from a single sample in a study of shared clonotypes between healthy human individuals. Some clones are missing from TCRdb's copy, which holds only in-frame ones; the method was immunoSEQ multiplex PCR. Among about 1 million clones, 65% to 80% were seen once, and the ten largest hold 1.4% to 1.5%. Sample: memory CD4+ T cells sorted from blood. The receptors here all came from a man between 18 and 35 years old in good health. Each CDR3 is given with its conserved first and last residue. Fields, in order: CDR3 length, D gene, J gene, V gene, clone size, CDR3 DNA, CDR3 protein. A D gene is named only where the DNA matches it firmly. The size of a clone is reported for some rows only, either as once, few or many, or as a class for expanded clones.

length: 15; D: TRBD2; J: TRBJ2-2; V: TRBV19; size: .; DNA: TGTGCCAGTGGGACTAGCGGAGGGTGGACCGGGGAGCTGTTTTTT; CDR3: CASGTSGGWTGELFF
length: 13; D: TRBD1; J: TRBJ1-1; V: TRBV6-1; size: .; DNA: TGTGCCAGCACTTACAGGGGGGTAATAGAAGCTTTCTTT; CDR3: CASTYRGVIEAFF
length: 15; D: .; J: TRBJ2-5; V: TRBV28; size: .; DNA: TGTGCCAGCAGTCTCCCTACCGGGACGCAAGAGACCCAGTACTTC; CDR3: CASSLPTGTQETQYF
length: 15; D: TRBD1; J: TRBJ1-1; V: TRBV7-2; size: .; DNA: TGTGCCAGCAGCTCTAGGACAGGGCGGGGCACTGAAGCTTTCTTT; CDR3: CASSSRTGRGTEAFF
length: 15; D: TRBD1; J: TRBJ1-1; V: TRBV18; size: few; DNA: TGTGCCAGCTCACGACCGGACAGGGGGCGTACTGAAGCTTTCTTT; CDR3: CASSRPDRGRTEAFF
length: 15; D: .; J: TRBJ2-7; V: TRBV5-6; size: .; DNA: TGTGCCAGCAGCCCAGGCAGGGGTTCTTCCTACGAGCAGTACTTC; CDR3: CASSPGRGSSYEQYF
length: 16; D: TRBD2; J: TRBJ2-7; V: TRBV27; size: .; DNA: TGTGCCAGCAGTTGGGGCGGGGGGAGGAGCTCCTACGAGCAGTACTTC; CDR3: CASSWGGGRSSYEQYF
length: 15; D: TRBD1; J: TRBJ2-7; V: TRBV4-1; size: few; DNA: TGCGCCAGCAGCCAGCGGACAGGGGGCGAGTACGAGCAGTACTTC; CDR3: CASSQRTGGEYEQYF
length: 16; D: .; J: TRBJ1-5; V: TRBV28; size: .; DNA: TGTGCCAGCAGTTTCGCTGCCCGGGGGGCAGGTCAGCCCCAGCATTTT; CDR3: CASSFAARGAGQPQHF
length: 14; D: TRBD1; J: TRBJ1-6; V: TRBV5-4; size: .; DNA: TGTGCCAGCAGCATGGACAGGGGAAATTCACCCCTCCACTTT; CDR3: CASSMDRGNSPLHF
length: 14; D: .; J: TRBJ2-7; V: TRBV10-3; size: .; DNA: TGTGCCATCAGTGAGTCACAGGATTCCTACGAGCAGTACTTC; CDR3: CAISESQDSYEQYF
length: 16; D: TRBD2; J: TRBJ2-7; V: TRBV11-2; size: .; DNA: TGTGCCAGCAGCAACCGACTAGCGGCGGTGTTATACGAGCAGTACTTC; CDR3: CASSNRLAAVLYEQYF
length: 15; D: .; J: TRBJ2-7; V: TRBV6-6; size: .; DNA: TGTGCCAGCAGTTACTCGCCGGGCAATTTCTACGAGCAGTACTTC; CDR3: CASSYSPGNFYEQYF
length: 12; D: .; J: TRBJ2-7; V: TRBV30; size: .; DNA: TGTGCCTGGAGGGTCAGGGGTTACGAGCAGTACTTC; CDR3: CAWRVRGYEQYF
length: 14; D: .; J: TRBJ2-3; V: TRBV5-1; size: .; DNA: TGCGCCAGCAGCCGGGACTCCTCTTCAGATACGCAGTATTTT; CDR3: CASSRDSSSDTQYF
length: 13; D: .; J: TRBJ2-3; V: TRBV19; size: once; DNA: TGTGCCACACGCGGGGCTAGCACAGATACGCAGTATTTT; CDR3: CATRGASTDTQYF
length: 15; D: TRBD1; J: TRBJ1-5; V: TRBV19; size: .; DNA: TGTGCCAGCTCGGGACAGGGCGGTAACAATCAGCCCCAGCATTTT; CDR3: CASSGQGGNNQPQHF
length: 15; D: TRBD1; J: TRBJ1-4; V: TRBV4-3; size: many; DNA: TGCGCCAGCAGCCCCGGACAGGGGGCTAATGAAAAACTGTTTTTT; CDR3: CASSPGQGANEKLFF
length: 16; D: .; J: TRBJ1-2; V: TRBV5-5; size: few; DNA: TGTGCCAGCAGCTTGGCCACCGGACAGATTCCCTATGGCTACACCTTC; CDR3: CASSLATGQIPYGYTF
length: 16; D: TRBD1; J: TRBJ1-1; V: TRBV10-2; size: few; DNA: TGCGCCAGCAGTGATCCTTCCGGGACAGGGGCGACTGAAGCTTTCTTT; CDR3: CASSDPSGTGATEAFF
length: 18; D: .; J: TRBJ1-4; V: TRBV2; size: .; DNA: TGTGCCAGCATCCCGATCCCAGGGCCGGGGGGAACTAATGAAAAACTGTTTTTT; CDR3: CASIPIPGPGGTNEKLFF
length: 16; D: TRBD2; J: TRBJ2-7; V: TRBV27; size: few; DNA: TGTGCCAGCAGTTCACGGCCCGGGGGAGGGCCCCACGAGCAGTACTTC; CDR3: CASSSRPGGGPHEQYF
length: 16; D: TRBD1; J: TRBJ2-7; V: TRBV18; size: .; DNA: TGTGCCAGCTCAACTGCCGGGACAGGGGGCTCCTACGAGCAGTACTTC; CDR3: CASSTAGTGGSYEQYF
length: 15; D: TRBD2; J: TRBJ2-3; V: TRBV7-2; size: .; DNA: TGTGCCAGCAGCCTTTTAGCGGGATTCACAGATACGCAGTATTTT; CDR3: CASSLLAGFTDTQYF
length: 16; D: .; J: TRBJ2-2; V: TRBV15; size: many; DNA: TGTGCCACCAGCGGCCGATTGGGGGGCCCCACCGGGGAGCTGTTTTTT; CDR3: CATSGRLGGPTGELFF
length: 15; D: .; J: TRBJ2-5; V: TRBV5-6; size: .; DNA: TGTGCCAGCAGACAGGGTGGTTTCTCTCAAGAGACCCAGTACTTC; CDR3: CASRQGGFSQETQYF
length: 18; D: TRBD2; J: TRBJ2-5; V: TRBV5-5; size: .; DNA: TGTGCCAGCAGCTCTCGACTAGCGGGGGGACTAAACCAAGAGACCCAGTACTTC; CDR3: CASSSRLAGGLNQETQYF
length: 16; D: .; J: TRBJ2-3; V: TRBV19; size: .; DNA: TGTGCCAGTAGTATCGGAGGGACAGCCCTAATCGGTACGCAGTATTTT; CDR3: CASSIGGTALIGTQYF
length: 14; D: .; J: TRBJ2-3; V: TRBV7-2; size: .; DNA: TGTGCCAGCAGCCTGGGGCTAATCACAGATACGCAGTATTTT; CDR3: CASSLGLITDTQYF
length: 12; D: TRBD1; J: TRBJ1-2; V: TRBV6-5; size: .; DNA: TGTGCCAGCAGGACCCAGGGGGAGGGCTACACCTTC; CDR3: CASRTQGEGYTF
length: 12; D: TRBD2; J: TRBJ2-1; V: TRBV11-3; size: .; DNA: TGTGCCAGCAGTTTAGCGGGCCATGAGCAGTTCTTC; CDR3: CASSLAGHEQFF
length: 14; D: .; J: TRBJ2-5; V: TRBV18; size: once; DNA: TGTGCCAGCTCACGATTGGGGAAAGGGGAGACCCAGTACTTC; CDR3: CASSRLGKGETQYF
length: 14; D: .; J: TRBJ2-1; V: TRBV7-3; size: .; DNA: TGTGCCAGCAGCTTAACGAGTTTCAGCAATGAGCAGTTCTTC; CDR3: CASSLTSFSNEQFF
length: 16; D: .; J: TRBJ1-3; V: TRBV2; size: .; DNA: TGTGCCAGCAGTGGGCCAGGACGGGAAGCAGGAAACACCATATATTTT; CDR3: CASSGPGREAGNTIYF
length: 15; D: .; J: TRBJ2-7; V: TRBV10-3; size: .; DNA: TGTGCCATCAGTGAGGGAGGAAAGGCCGGCCACGAGCAGTACTTC; CDR3: CAISEGGKAGHEQYF
length: 13; D: .; J: TRBJ2-7; V: TRBV5-3; size: .; DNA: TGTGCCAGAAGCTTGGTCGGCTCCTACGAGCAGTACTTC; CDR3: CARSLVGSYEQYF
length: 15; D: TRBD1; J: TRBJ1-1; V: TRBV7-2; size: once; DNA: TGTGCCAGCAGCTCTTGGACAGGCGGGCGTGGGGGAGCTTTCTTT; CDR3: CASSSWTGGRGGAFF
length: 14; D: TRBD1; J: TRBJ2-1; V: TRBV6-6; size: .; DNA: TGTGCCAGCAGTAGACAGGGTGAATCCAATGAGCAGTTCTTC; CDR3: CASSRQGESNEQFF
length: 15; D: TRBD2; J: TRBJ2-7; V: TRBV9; size: .; DNA: TGTGCCAGCAGCGCCGGACTAGCGGTTACCTACGAGCAGTACTTC; CDR3: CASSAGLAVTYEQYF
length: 14; D: TRBD1; J: TRBJ1-2; V: TRBV19; size: .; DNA: TGTGCCAGTAGTACGTGGACAGGGGGAGATGGCTACACCTTC; CDR3: CASSTWTGGDGYTF
length: 11; D: .; J: TRBJ1-2; V: TRBV4-1; size: .; DNA: TGCGCCAGCAGCCAAGCGGGGGTCTACACCTTC; CDR3: CASSQAGVYTF
length: 18; D: TRBD2; J: TRBJ2-3; V: TRBV7-2; size: .; DNA: TGTGCCAGCAGCTTACTCTTATTGGCGGGAGGGAGCACAGATACGCAGTATTTT; CDR3: CASSLLLLAGGSTDTQYF
length: 16; D: .; J: TRBJ1-5; V: TRBV6-4; size: .; DNA: TGTGCCAGCAACCTTCACAGCTCAGATAGCAATCAGCCCCAGCATTTT; CDR3: CASNLHSSDSNQPQHF
length: 13; D: .; J: TRBJ2-6; V: TRBV6-1; size: .; DNA: TGTGCCAGCGGGTTCTCTGGGGCCAACGTCCTGACTTTC; CDR3: CASGFSGANVLTF
length: 12; D: .; J: TRBJ2-1; V: TRBV7-6; size: .; DNA: TGTGCCAGCAGCCGAATAGGCAATGAGCAGTTCTTC; CDR3: CASSRIGNEQFF
length: 14; D: .; J: TRBJ2-1; V: TRBV5-1; size: .; DNA: TGCGCCAGCAGGTTAGAACCCTCCTACAATGAGCAGTTCTTC; CDR3: CASRLEPSYNEQFF
length: 16; D: TRBD2; J: TRBJ2-3; V: TRBV7-2; size: .; DNA: TGTGCCAGCAGCCTCGGACTAGCGGGGGGGCAAGATACGCAGTATTTT; CDR3: CASSLGLAGGQDTQYF
length: 13; D: .; J: TRBJ1-1; V: TRBV6-1; size: few; DNA: TGTGCCAGCACCCCTCTCCCTGACACTGAAGCTTTCTTT; CDR3: CASTPLPDTEAFF
length: 12; D: .; J: TRBJ1-1; V: TRBV30; size: few; DNA: TGTGCCTGGAGTGTGGCCCACACTGAAGCTTTCTTT; CDR3: CAWSVAHTEAFF
length: 14; D: TRBD1; J: TRBJ1-1; V: TRBV10-2; size: .; DNA: TGCGCCAGCAAACGACAGGGGGTGGGCACTGAAGCTTTCTTT; CDR3: CASKRQGVGTEAFF
length: 16; D: .; J: TRBJ1-5; V: TRBV7-2; size: .; DNA: TGTGCCAGCAGCCTGGGTAAGGCCGGAGGCAATCAGCCCCAGCATTTT; CDR3: CASSLGKAGGNQPQHF
length: 13; D: .; J: TRBJ1-2; V: TRBV6-5; size: .; DNA: TGTGCCAGCAGGGAGGGGGTCTACTATGGCTACACCTTC; CDR3: CASREGVYYGYTF
length: 17; D: TRBD2; J: TRBJ2-1; V: TRBV18; size: once; DNA: TGTGCCAGCTCACCTACTATAGCGGGAGTTGGTCCCTATGAGCAGTTCTTC; CDR3: CASSPTIAGVGPYEQFF